This TCR beta chain was profiled in a study of cytomegalovirus exposure and HLA in healthy donors. Primers for the PCR totalled 60 Vbeta and 13 Jbeta. The protocol was immunoSEQ multiplex PCR, while the TCRdb copy is restricted to in-frame clones and leaves out a portion. The sample carries around 100,000 clones, around 74% recorded once. With respect to this clone: Antigen unknown.

V shed 5 bases and J shed 0 bases, with 7 bases lying between them. CDR1 and CDR2 (germline): SGHTA, FQGTGA. The CDR3 contains 13 residues. Findings of the study overall: Follow-up analysis later connected one missense variant in DCLRE1C with trimming of TCR beta V- and J-genes. According to an earlier analysis, most TCR beta V segments yielded productive rearrangements about 87% or about 30% of the time. TCR beta chains numbering some 160 were designated cytomegalovirus-associated. A reported reduction in N-insertions relative to the roughly 710-donor mean was seen in an Asian-associated ancestry cluster in a later analysis.

The rearrangement links TRBV7-3 to TRBJ1-1, with no clear D. This clonotype was obtained from a woman aged 40 to 50 in good health and CMV-seronegative. Sequencing was done on a sample of PBMCs. As DNA, the CDR3 is TGTGCCAGCAGCGCCGACATGAACACTGAAGCTTTCTTT. Translated, it gives CASSADMNTEAFF.